This TCR beta chain was recorded in a study of Ad26.COV2.S vaccination and SARS-CoV-2 variants. Study-wide background: In the COV1001 trial, the donor was in the Ad26.COV2.S arm. Recipients of Ad26.COV2.S got it intramuscularly, once or twice 56 days apart.

Sequenced by immunoSEQ multiplex PCR; TCRdb stores in-frame clones only, minus some. The sample lists around 400,000 clones; around 90% were seen once. Broader study findings: Measures of TCR breadth and depth may have fallen short of total T cell responses.

The treatment: about 20 received Ad26.COV2.S at low or high dose, single or two shots; 5 received placebo; per-sample allocation not given. Vaccine and placebo recipients were sampled on day 63 after the first injection. An adult of 18-55 years in Boston served as donor. As for this clone: Its antigen is currently unknown.

Germline V gene lookup returns CDR1 LGHNA and CDR2 YNFKEQ. The CDR3 is 17 amino acids. Losses at the gene ends were 3 bases for V and 1 base for J; bases not matched to a gene: 6. The clonotype was recovered from a person aged 18-60 years who received the Ad26.COV2.S COVID-19 vaccine or a placebo. The chain is built from TRBV4-2 and TRBJ2-2; 9 nucleotides agree with TRBD1. The sample was peripheral blood, taken in a trial of Ad26.COV2.S vaccine versus placebo. CDR3 sequence: CASSQEPGQGNTGELFF. CDR3 DNA sequence: TGTGCCAGCAGCCAGGAACCGGGACAGGGGAACACCGGGGAGCTGTTTTTT.